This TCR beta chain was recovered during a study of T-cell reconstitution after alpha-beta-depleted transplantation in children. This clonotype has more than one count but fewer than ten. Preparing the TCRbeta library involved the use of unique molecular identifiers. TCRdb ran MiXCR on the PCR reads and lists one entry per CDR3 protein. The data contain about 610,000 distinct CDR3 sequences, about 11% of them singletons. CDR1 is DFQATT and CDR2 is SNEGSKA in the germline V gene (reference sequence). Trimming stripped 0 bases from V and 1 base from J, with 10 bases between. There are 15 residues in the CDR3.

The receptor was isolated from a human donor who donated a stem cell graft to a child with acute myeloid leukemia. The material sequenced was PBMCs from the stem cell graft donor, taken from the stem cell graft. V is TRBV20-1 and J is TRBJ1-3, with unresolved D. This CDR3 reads CSARDGKGSGNTIYF. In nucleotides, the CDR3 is TGCAGTGCTAGAGATGGGAAGGGATCTGGAAACACCATATATTTT.